These T cell receptor beta chains were read from a single sample in a study of shared clonotypes between healthy human individuals. Only in-frame clones appear in the TCRdb table, and some are missing; sequencing was by immunoSEQ multiplex PCR. This table has roughly 2.5 million clones, roughly nine tenths appearing once. The sequencing input was naive CD4+ T cells sorted from blood. These receptors came from a man between 18 and 35 years old in good health. CDR3s leave out the opening cysteine and the closing phenylalanine or tryptophan. Fields, in order: V gene, clone size, D gene, J gene, CDR3 protein. D genes are given only for firm matches. Size values are once, few and many counts, or a class for expanded clones, and some rows have none.

TRBV7-2	once	-	-	GWRGSYEQY
TRBV6-4	once	TRBD2	TRBJ2-2	ASTPMGGANTGELF
TRBV5-1	-	-	TRBJ2-1	ASSWDERGYNEQF
TRBV6-6	-	-	TRBJ1-1	ASSTTGLGTEAF
TRBV9	-	-	TRBJ2-1	ASSPRGAGVVQF
TRBV9	-	TRBD2	TRBJ2-5	ASSPVAGSQETQY
TRBV4-1	-	TRBD2	TRBJ2-3	ASSLLAGWITDTQY
TRBV5-1	-	-	TRBJ2-1	ASSLGPSGNEQF
TRBV18	-	TRBD2	TRBJ2-7	ASSGAGVGEQY
TRBV28	-	-	TRBJ2-7	ASSLEFYEQY